This T cell receptor (beta chain) emerged from a study of shared clonotypes between healthy human individuals. Looking at the study overall: CD8 memory received one plate per donor, CD8 naive two, CD4 memory three and CD4 naive three.

A remark on this clone: Its target is unknown.

The CDR3 length is 15 residues. With 1 base removed from V and 1 base from J, the gap between germline ends came to 10 bases. Germline CDR1 and CDR2: SGHTA and FQGNSA. Genomic DNA of every subset was divided equally among multiple immunoSEQ plates. The data were produced by immunoSEQ multiplex PCR, yet TCRdb's version contains in-frame clones alone and is incomplete. Of about 1.9 million clones listed, 90% to 95% are singletons. Study conclusions and caveats: It was the non-shared clonotypes that had lower generation probabilities than clonotypes shared by all four donors.

Naive CD8 cells lacked CD45RO and underwent positive selection for CCR7, leaving out terminally differentiated effector memory CD45RA+ cells. The V and J genes are TRBV7-2 and TRBJ1-1; D may be TRBD1 (5 bases). Specimen: naive CD8+ T cells from PBMCs. This sequence originates from a man between 18 and 29 years old in good health. Some clones in this sample may be carry-over from other donors' samples. CDR3 residues: CASSLDGGWNTEAFF. DNA of the CDR3: TGTGCCAGCAGCTTAGATGGGGGTTGGAACACTGAAGCTTTCTTT.